Described below is a single T cell receptor (beta chain) sequence and its context. The sample originates from a study of T cell responses to AZD1222 COVID-19 vaccine. TCRdb's copy holds only in-frame clones and misses some; the assay was immunoSEQ multiplex PCR. The table has some 97,000 clones, roughly 86% seen once. This TCR was sampled from an adult in good health. Here the sequenced sample was peripheral blood, taken on day 0 of MenACWY control vaccination.

CDR3 sequence: CAISWEPQETQYF. CDR3 nucleotide sequence: TGTGCCATCAGTTGGGAGCCCCAAGAGACCCAGTACTTC. V usage is TRBV10-3 and J usage is TRBJ2-5, with D possibly TRBD2 on 5 matching bases. CDR1 is ENHRY, CDR2 SYGVKD, per germline. With 5 bases removed from V and 1 base from J, the gap between germline ends came to 8 bases. The CDR3 totals 13 residues.